This T cell receptor beta chain was obtained from a study of tumor-infiltrating lymphocytes in primary liver carcinoma. Study-level information: Participating patients were men and women between 30 and 69 years old.

Out of unsorted whole blood came the blood RNA, and germline DNA was extracted as well. Unmatched junction bases numbered 5, after V lost 6 bases and J lost 4 bases. The CDR3 has 13 amino acids. Germline V gene lookup returns CDR1 SGHAT and CDR2 FQDESV (reference sequence). By share of the sample, this clonotype is medium-sized. Using a constant-region primer together with ProtoScript II reverse transcriptase, TCR beta cDNA was made from about 500 ng of total RNA. Three rounds of nested multiplex PCR with slightly modified ARM-PCR produced TCR beta libraries. Two initial PCR rounds of around 10 cycles each paired TRBV1-TRBV30 forward primers with a C-beta reverse primer. TCRdb re-called the multiplex PCR reads with MiXCR, one entry per CDR3 protein. The sample contains about 200,000 distinct CDR3 sequences, about 61% of which appear only once.

The origin of this receptor is a woman aged 55-69 years with primary liver carcinoma and hepatitis B virus infection. The V gene is TRBV11-1, the J gene TRBJ1-1, with TRBD1 matching 7 bases. Material for sequencing was peripheral blood. CDR3 nucleotide sequence: TGTGCCAGCAGTCCCGGGACAGCCACTGAAGCTTTCTTT. Residues: CASSPGTATEAFF.